The entry below describes one T cell receptor beta chain. This clonotype has just a few counts. The antigen this receptor binds is unknown. Base quality data are lacking; no much larger clone is found one base away. Trimming removed 8 bases from V and 5 bases from J; the gene matches leave 6 bases unexplained. CDR1 and CDR2 are read off the germline V gene as MGHDK and SYGVNS. Including cysteine and phenylalanine, the CDR3 has 13 amino acids. Just CDR3 DNA is preserved here, 39 bases in frame from base 1. Sequenced using an Illumina HiSeq 2500. Quantitative 5'-RACE with molecular barcodes was used to prepare TCR beta libraries. Per the original workflow: A new computational method based on a probabilistic model of VDJ rearrangement was used to identify disease-linked TCR variants. TCRdb ran its own pipeline on the public reads, namely fastp trimming at Q25 and MiXCR clone calling, and kept in-frame beta chains. All rows with the same CDR3 protein become a single entry with the most common DNA and genes. The V and J calls were not made by the authors but by TCRdb's processing. The sample profile shows a few hundred thousand distinct CDR3 sequences; around 16% of them were found once. In total, the top ten clones hold under 55% of the sample.

The record originates from a study of CD8 T cells in ankylosing spondylitis (dated by TCRdb to about 2017). With respect to the entire study: T cell receptor beta repertoires were profiled in healthy donors and ankylosing spondylitis patients so that disease-linked TCR variants could be found. The full study cohort was made up of 25 ankylosing spondylitis patients and 108 healthy donors. Peripheral blood samples were taken, and synovial fluid was additionally collected from ankylosing spondylitis patients.

Results and caveats for the whole study, not just this receptor: Some motif variants had previously been reported in the synovial fluid and blood of reactive arthritis patients, which suggests shared mechanisms of disease initiation. The disease-linked clones were reported as significantly enriched in matched synovial fluid samples from ankylosing spondylitis patients. The disease-linked clones had a CD8+ phenotype and were found at relatively low frequencies in peripheral blood. A TCR beta motif made up of roughly eight highly homologous amino acid variants appeared to be characteristic of blood from ankylosing spondylitis patients.

Sequencing input: blood, either unsorted or a sorted T cell fraction (not recorded which). Recombination joined TRBV25-1 with TRBJ1-1, with 9 bases matching TRBD1. This receptor was obtained from a male donor with ankylosing spondylitis. The DNA reads as follows: TGTGCCAGCGGTACAGGGGGCTGGACTGAAGCTTTCTTT. Its coded protein is CASGTGGWTEAFF.